Sequencing of this T cell receptor (beta chain) was carried out in a study of PD-1 blockade in classical Hodgkin lymphoma (dated by TCRdb to the early 2020s). Describing the broader study: Nivolumab dosing was 3 mg/kg intravenously every 2 weeks, continuing until either disease progression or unacceptable toxicity. The study used TCR beta sequencing and CyTOF to define a peripheral blood immune signature of response to PD-1 blockade in classical Hodgkin lymphoma.

For this clone: It has no known antigen specificity. Per-nucleotide qualities are absent, and no much larger clonotype sits a single base away.

The Qiagen DNeasy kit was used to extract genomic DNA both from unsorted PBMCs and from the negatively selected CD4+ and CD8+ fractions. Amplification of TCR beta CDR3 regions was done by immunoSEQ multiplex PCR with primers that anneal to V and J segments. A synthetic immune receptor repertoire was used to minimize amplification bias, and any residual bias was removed computationally once sequencing was done. The paper's processing steps were these. Custom Python scripts were used to quantify repertoire diversity as the Shannon entropy index. The unsorted, CD4+ and CD8+ repertoires were each analyzed separately, with the exception of combined analyses, where CD4+ and CD8+ sequences were merged in silico. A clone was considered expanded if an increase in frequency of at least 2-fold after treatment relative to C1D1 was found, and a pseudocount of 0.5 was applied to clones undetected at baseline. Singleton clones were defined as clones with 0 or 1 copy at C1D1, and non-singleton clones were defined as clones with 2 or more copies. Clones expanded in unsorted samples were assigned a CD4+, CD8+ or unknown annotation through matching of protein sequences in sorted samples from the same patient. Diversity changes from C1D1 to C4D1 were tested in paired samples using Wilcoxon tests. TCRdb re-hosts the immuneACCESS table, in-frame sequences only. Its copies lack some clones; in the studies checked, an unresolved V gene accounts for under half of them, and the cause for the rest is not known. Clone size and the V and J calls come from that table; the DNA yielded D and trimming. The sample contains around 25,000 clones, around 84% of them found a single time. The ten largest clones add up to roughly 6.2% of the sample.

Results the study describes overall, beyond this receptor: Newly diagnosed patients were reported to have lower baseline TCR diversity than healthy donors, and relapsed/refractory patients were reported to have lower baseline TCR diversity still. A significant rise by C4D1 was seen in CD4+ but not CD8+ TCR diversity (p=0.0027 vs p=0.16), with the rise being most apparent in complete responders (p=0.02). Trial patients achieving complete response had baseline diversity similar to newly diagnosed patients, whereas partial responders and progressors had significantly lower diversity. Lower diversity was seen in patients whose nivolumab began less than 1 year after ASCT, and these patients were left out of later analyses so that immune reconstitution would not confound the results. Only a single clinical trial cohort was studied, and what caused the repertoire differences, possibly disease activity or prior therapy, remained undefined.

CDR3 length: 15 amino acids, cysteine to phenylalanine. Only CDR3 DNA is held: 45 bases, read in frame from base 1. CDR1 and CDR2 are read off the germline V gene as SGDLS and YYNGEE. Clipping removes 4 bases from V and 8 bases from J, with 8 as the unmatched junction base count. In light of the paper, this sample's time point label describes: cycle 4 day 1 (C4D1), after 5 to 7 weeks of nivolumab. Every trial patient had relapsed following autologous stem cell transplantation, and prior brentuximab vedotin exposure was what differed among cohorts A, B and C. A total of 50 to 70 patients with relapsed/refractory classical Hodgkin lymphoma made up the trial cohort, and each patient's best overall response was complete response, partial response or progressive disease. Trial patients were treated with single-agent nivolumab in the multi-cohort phase II CheckMate 205 trial. An independent review committee assessed best overall response by applying the 2007 International Working Group response criteria. Trial PBMCs were collected immediately before nivolumab initiation (C1D1) and during therapy at cycle 2 day 1 and cycle 4 day 1. Peripheral blood was collected in 8 mL Vacutainer Cell Preparation Tubes, from which PBMCs were isolated by centrifugation and then cryopreserved.

This clonotype was obtained from a human donor with classical Hodgkin lymphoma. This sequence uses TRBV9 and TRBJ2-1, and 11 junction bases match TRBD2. The specimen was peripheral blood mononuclear cells (PBMCs), collected before the fourth cycle of nivolumab. The DNA is TGTGCCAGCAGCTTTAGCGGGAGGGCCGTGGATGAGCAGTTCTTC. This is translated as CASSFSGRAVDEQFF.